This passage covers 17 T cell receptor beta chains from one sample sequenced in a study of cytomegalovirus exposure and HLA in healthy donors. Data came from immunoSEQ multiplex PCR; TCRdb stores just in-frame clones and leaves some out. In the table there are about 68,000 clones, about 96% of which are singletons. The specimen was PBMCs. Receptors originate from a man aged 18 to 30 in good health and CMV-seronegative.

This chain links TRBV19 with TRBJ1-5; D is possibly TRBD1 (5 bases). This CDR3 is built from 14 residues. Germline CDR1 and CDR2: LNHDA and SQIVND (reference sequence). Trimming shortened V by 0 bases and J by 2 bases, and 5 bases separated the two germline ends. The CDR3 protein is CASSIEGGNQPQHF. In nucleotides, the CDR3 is TGTGCCAGTAGTATAGAAGGGGGCAATCAGCCCCAGCATTTT.

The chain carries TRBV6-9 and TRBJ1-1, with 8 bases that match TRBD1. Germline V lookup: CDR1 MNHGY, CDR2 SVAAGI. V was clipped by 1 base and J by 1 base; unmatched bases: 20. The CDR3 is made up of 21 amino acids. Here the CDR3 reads CASSYYIGQGPEIEENTEAFF. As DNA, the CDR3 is TGTGCCAGCAGTTATTATATAGGACAGGGACCTGAAATCGAGGAGAACACTGAAGCTTTCTTT.

CDR3 nucleotides: TGTGCCAGCAGTTCGGACAGGGGGCGTTGGGAGCAGTACTTC. Its protein product is CASSSDRGRWEQYF. V and J are TRBV27 and TRBJ2-7; TRBD1 aligns across 11 bases. The germline CDR1 and CDR2 sequences are MNHEY and SMNVEV (reference sequence). Losses at the gene ends were 4 bases for V and 7 bases for J; bases not matched to a gene: 6. The CDR3 has 14 amino acids.

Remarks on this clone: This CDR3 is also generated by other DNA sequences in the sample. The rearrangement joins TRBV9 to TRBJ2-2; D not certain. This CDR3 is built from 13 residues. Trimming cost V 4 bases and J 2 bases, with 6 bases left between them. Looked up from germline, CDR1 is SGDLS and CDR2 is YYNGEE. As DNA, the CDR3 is TGTGCCAGCAGCTCCCTCAACACCGGGGAGCTGTTTTTT. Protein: CASSSLNTGELFF.

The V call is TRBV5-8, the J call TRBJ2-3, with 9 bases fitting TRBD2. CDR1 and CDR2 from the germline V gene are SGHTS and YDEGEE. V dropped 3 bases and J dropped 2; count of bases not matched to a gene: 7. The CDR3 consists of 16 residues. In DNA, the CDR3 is TGTGCCAGCAGCTGGGGGGCTAGCGGGAACACAGATACGCAGTATTTT. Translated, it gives CASSWGASGNTDTQYF.

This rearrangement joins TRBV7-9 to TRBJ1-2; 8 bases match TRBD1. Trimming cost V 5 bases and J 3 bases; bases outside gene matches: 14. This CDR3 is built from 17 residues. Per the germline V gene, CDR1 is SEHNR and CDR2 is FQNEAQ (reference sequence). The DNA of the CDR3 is TGTGCCAGCAGCCCAACCCAGGACAGGGTCGGTTACTATGGCTACACCTTC. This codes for CASSPTQDRVGYYGYTF.

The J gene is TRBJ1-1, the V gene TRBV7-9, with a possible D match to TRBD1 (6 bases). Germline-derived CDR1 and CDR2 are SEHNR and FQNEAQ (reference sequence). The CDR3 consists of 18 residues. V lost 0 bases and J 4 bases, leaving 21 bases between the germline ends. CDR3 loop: CASSLAPGRRGKSTEAFF. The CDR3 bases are TGTGCCAGCAGCTTAGCGCCGGGACGCAGGGGAAAGAGCACTGAAGCTTTCTTT.

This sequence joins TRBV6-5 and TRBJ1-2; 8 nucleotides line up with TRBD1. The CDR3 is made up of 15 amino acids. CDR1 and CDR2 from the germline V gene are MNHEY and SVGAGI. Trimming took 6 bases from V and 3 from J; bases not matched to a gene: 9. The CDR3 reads CASRNTGTGDYGYTF. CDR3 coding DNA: TGTGCCAGCAGAAACACCGGGACAGGTGACTATGGCTACACCTTC.

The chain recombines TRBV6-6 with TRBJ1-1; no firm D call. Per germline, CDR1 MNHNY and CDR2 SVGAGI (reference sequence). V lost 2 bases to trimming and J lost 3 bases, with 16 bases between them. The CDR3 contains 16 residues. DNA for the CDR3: TGTGCCAGCAGTTACCCCAAGGAGGGCGGGCACACTGAAGCTTTCTTT. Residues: CASSYPKEGGHTEAFF.

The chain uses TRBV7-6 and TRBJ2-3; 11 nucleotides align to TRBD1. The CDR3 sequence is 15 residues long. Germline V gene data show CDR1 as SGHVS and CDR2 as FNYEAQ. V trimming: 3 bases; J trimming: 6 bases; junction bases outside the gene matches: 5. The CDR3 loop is CASSFGQGATDTQYF. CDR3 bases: TGTGCCAGCAGCTTCGGACAGGGGGCAACTGATACGCAGTATTTT.

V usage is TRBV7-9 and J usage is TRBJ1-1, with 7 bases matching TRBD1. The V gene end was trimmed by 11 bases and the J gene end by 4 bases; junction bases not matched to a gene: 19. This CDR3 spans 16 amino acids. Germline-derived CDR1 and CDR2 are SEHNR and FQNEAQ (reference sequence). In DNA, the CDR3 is TGTGCCGGCGCCGACAGGGAGGACCTTACGGGCACTGAAGCTTTCTTT. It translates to CAGADREDLTGTEAFF.

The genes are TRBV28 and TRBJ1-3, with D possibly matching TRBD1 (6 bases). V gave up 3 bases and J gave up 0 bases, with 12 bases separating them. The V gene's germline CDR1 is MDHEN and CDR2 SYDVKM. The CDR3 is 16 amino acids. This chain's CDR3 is CASSFSPQGSGNTIYF. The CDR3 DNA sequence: TGTGCCAGCAGTTTTAGCCCACAGGGCTCTGGAAACACCATATATTTT. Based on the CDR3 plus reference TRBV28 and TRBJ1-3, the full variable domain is DVKVTQSSRYLVKRTGEKVFLECVQDMDHENMFWYRQDPGLGLRLIYFSYDVKMKEKGDIPEGYSVSREKKERFSLILESASTNQTSMYLCASSFSPQGSGNTIYFGEGSWLTVV.

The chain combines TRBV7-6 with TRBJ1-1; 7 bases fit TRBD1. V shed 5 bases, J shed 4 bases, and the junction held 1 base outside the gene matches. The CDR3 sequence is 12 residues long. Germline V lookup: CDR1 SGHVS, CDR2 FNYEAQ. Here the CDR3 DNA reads TGTGCCAGCAGCCGACAGGGCACTGAAGCTTTCTTT. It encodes CASSRQGTEAFF.

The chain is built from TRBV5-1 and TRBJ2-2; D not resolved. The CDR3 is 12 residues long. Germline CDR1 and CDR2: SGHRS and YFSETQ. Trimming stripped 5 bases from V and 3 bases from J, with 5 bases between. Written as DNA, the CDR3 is TGCGCCAGCAGTATCGACACCGGGGAGCTGTTTTTT. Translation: CASSIDTGELFF.

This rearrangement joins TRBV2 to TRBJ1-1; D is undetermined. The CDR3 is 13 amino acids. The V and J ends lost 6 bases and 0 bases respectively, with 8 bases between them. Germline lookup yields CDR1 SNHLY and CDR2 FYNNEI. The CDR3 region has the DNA TGTGCCAGCAGGTCAGTGATGAACACTGAAGCTTTCTTT. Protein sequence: CASRSVMNTEAFF.

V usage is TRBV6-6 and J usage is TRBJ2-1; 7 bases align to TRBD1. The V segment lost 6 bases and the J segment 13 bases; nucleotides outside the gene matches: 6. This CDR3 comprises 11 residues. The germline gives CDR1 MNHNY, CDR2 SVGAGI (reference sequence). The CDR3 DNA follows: TGTGCCAGCAGCAGACAGGGCAAACAGTTCTTC. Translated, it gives CASSRQGKQFF.

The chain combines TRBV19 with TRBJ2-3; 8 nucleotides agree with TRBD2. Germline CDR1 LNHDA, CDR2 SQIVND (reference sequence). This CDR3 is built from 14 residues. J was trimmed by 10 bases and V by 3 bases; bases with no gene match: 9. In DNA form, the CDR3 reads TGTGCCAGTAGTATGGGAGCGGGACTAGGATCGCAGTATTTT. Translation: CASSMGAGLGSQYF.